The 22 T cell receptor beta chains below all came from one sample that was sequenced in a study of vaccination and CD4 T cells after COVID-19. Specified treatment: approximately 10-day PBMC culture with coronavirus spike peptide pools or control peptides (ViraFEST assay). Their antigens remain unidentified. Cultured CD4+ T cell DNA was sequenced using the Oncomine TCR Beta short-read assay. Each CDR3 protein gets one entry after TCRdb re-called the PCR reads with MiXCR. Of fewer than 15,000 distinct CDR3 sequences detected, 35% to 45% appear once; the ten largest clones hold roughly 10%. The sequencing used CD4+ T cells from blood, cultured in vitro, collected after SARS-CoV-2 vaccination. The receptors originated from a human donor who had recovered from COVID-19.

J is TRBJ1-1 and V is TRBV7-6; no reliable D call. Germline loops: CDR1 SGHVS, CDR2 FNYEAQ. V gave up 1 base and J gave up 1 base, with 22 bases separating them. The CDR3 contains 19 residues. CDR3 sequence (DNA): TGTGCCAGCAGCTTAGTCGCAAGAGACGCCTACGAACCGAACACTGAAGCTTTCTTT. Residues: CASSLVARDAYEPNTEAFF.

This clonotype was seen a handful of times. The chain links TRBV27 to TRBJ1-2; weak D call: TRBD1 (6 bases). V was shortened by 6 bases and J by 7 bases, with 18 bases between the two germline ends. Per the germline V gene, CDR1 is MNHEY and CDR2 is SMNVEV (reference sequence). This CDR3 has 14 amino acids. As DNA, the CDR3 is TGTGCCAGCAGACGGGATTTTGGGGGCGGTGGCTACACCTTC. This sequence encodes CASRRDFGGGGYTF.

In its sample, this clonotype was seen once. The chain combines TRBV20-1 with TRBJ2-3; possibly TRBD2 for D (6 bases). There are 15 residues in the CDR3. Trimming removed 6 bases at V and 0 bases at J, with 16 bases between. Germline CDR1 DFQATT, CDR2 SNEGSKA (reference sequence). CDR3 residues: CSAPLKRASTDTQYF. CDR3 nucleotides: TGCAGTGCACCCTTAAAGCGGGCTAGCACAGATACGCAGTATTTT.

CDR3: CASSSQGSSSLYEQYF. The CDR3 DNA reads as TGTGCCAGCAGCTCCCAAGGGAGCAGCAGCCTCTACGAGCAGTACTTC. The rearrangement links TRBV11-3 to TRBJ2-7; tentatively, D is TRBD2 (5 bases). Deletions cut 4 bases from V and 3 bases from J, with 19 bases between. The CDR3 sequence is 16 residues long. The V gene's germline CDR1 is SGHNT and CDR2 YENEEA.

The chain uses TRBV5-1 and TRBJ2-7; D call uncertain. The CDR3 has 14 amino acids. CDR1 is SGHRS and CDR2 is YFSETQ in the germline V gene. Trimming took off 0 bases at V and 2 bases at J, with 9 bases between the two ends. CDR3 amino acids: CASSLDPETYEQYF. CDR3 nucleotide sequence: TGCGCCAGCAGCTTGGATCCAGAAACCTACGAGCAGTACTTC.

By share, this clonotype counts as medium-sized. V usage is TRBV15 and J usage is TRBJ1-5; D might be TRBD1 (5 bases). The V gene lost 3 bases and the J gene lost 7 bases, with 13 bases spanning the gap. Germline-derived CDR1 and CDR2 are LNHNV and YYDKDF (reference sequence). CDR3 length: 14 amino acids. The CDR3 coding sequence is TGTGCCACCAGCAGGGGCCAGGGTGAACAGCCCCAGCATTTT. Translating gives CATSRGQGEQPQHF.

The CDR3 DNA reads as TGTGCCAGCAGTTACTCACAGGGGGGCACCACAGATACGCAGTATTTT. Amino acids: CASSYSQGGTTDTQYF. J is TRBJ2-3 and V is TRBV6-5; 8 nucleotides match TRBD1. CDR3 length equals 16 residues. CDR1 is MNHEY, CDR2 SVGAGI, per germline. The trim removed 0 bases at V and 2 bases at J, leaving 4 bases unmatched.

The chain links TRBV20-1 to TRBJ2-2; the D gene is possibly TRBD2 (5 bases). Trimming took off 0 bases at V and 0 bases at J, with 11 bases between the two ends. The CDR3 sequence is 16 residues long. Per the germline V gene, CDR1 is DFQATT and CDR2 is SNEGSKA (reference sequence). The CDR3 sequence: CSARESGISNTGELFF. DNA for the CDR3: TGCAGTGCTAGAGAATCCGGGATCTCGAACACCGGGGAGCTGTTTTTT.

This CDR3 reads CASRDSGVPGELFF. CDR3 sequence (DNA): TGTGCCAGCAGAGACTCGGGGGTACCCGGGGAGCTGTTTTTT. The chain employs TRBV6-2 or TRBV6-3 and TRBJ2-2, with a possible D match to TRBD2 (6 bases). The V gene lost 6 bases and the J gene lost 6 bases, with 14 bases spanning the gap. The CDR3 has 14 amino acids. Germline loops: CDR1 MNHEY, CDR2 SVGEGT.

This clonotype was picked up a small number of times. CDR3 residues: CASSDPRGRHGYTF. CDR3 nucleotide sequence: TGTGCCAGCAGTGACCCCAGGGGGCGCCATGGCTACACCTTC. The V and J genes are TRBV6-4 and TRBJ1-2; 8 nucleotides agree with TRBD1. The CDR3 has 14 residues. Germline trimming cut 2 bases from V and 6 bases from J; bases unmatched to any gene: 5. Germline CDR1 MRHNA, CDR2 SNTAGT.

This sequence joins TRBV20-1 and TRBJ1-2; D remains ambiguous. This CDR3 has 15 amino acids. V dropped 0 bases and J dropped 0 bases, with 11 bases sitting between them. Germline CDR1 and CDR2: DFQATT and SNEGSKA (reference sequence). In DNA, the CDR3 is TGCAGTGCTAGAGATACCCCAGGACCTAACTATGGCTACACCTTC. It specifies CSARDTPGPNYGYTF.

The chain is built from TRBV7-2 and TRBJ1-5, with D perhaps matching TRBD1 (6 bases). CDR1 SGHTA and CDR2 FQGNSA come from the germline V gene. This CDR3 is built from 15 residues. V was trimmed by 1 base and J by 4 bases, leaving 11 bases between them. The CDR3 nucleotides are TGTGCCAGCAGCTTAGATCCAGGGGCGAATCAGCCCCAGCATTTT. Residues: CASSLDPGANQPQHF.

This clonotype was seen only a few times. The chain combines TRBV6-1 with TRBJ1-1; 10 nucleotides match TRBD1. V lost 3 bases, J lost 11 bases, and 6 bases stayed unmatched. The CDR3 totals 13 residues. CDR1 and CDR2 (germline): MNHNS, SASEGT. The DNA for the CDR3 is TGTGCCAGCAGTGATCGGGACAGGGGCTCGGCTTTCTTT. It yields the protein CASSDRDRGSAFF.

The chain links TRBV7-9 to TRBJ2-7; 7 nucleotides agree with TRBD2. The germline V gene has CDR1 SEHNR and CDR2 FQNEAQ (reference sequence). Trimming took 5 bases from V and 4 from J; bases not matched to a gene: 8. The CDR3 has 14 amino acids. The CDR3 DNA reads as TGTGCCAGCAGCCCGAAGACTAGCTCGTACGAGCAGTACTTC. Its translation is CASSPKTSSYEQYF.

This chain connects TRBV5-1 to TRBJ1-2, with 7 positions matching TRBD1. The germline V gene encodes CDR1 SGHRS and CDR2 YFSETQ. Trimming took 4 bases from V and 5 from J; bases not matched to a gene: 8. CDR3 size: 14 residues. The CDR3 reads CASSAGGKTYGYTF. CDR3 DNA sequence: TGCGCCAGCAGCGCAGGGGGGAAGACGTATGGCTACACCTTC.

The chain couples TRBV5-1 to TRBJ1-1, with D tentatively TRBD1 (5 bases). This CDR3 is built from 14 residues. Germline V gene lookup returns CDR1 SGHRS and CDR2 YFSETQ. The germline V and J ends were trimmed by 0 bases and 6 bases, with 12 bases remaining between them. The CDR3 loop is CASSLVGTTAEAFF. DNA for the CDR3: TGCGCCAGCAGCTTGGTCGGGACGACCGCTGAAGCTTTCTTT.

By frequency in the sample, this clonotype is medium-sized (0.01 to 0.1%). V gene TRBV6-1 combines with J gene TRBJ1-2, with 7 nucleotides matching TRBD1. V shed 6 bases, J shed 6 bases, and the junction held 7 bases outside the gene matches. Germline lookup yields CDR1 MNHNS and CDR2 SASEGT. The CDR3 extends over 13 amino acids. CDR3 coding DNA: TGTGCCAGCAGAAGGGACAGCACCAATGGCTACACCTTC. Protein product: CASRRDSTNGYTF.

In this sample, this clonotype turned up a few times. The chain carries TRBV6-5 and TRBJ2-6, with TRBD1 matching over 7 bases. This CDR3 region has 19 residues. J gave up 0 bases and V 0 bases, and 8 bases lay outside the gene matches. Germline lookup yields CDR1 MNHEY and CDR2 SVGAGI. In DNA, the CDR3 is TGTGCCAGCAGTTACTCGCCACAGGGGTCAAGCTCTGGGGCCAACGTCCTGACTTTC. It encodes CASSYSPQGSSSGANVLTF.

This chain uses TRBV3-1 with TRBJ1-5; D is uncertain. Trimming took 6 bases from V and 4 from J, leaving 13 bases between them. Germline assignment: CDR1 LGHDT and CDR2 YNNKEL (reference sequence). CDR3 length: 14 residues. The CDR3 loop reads CASRGSDGNQPQHF. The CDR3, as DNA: TGTGCCAGCAGGGGATCCGACGGGAATCAGCCCCAGCATTTT.

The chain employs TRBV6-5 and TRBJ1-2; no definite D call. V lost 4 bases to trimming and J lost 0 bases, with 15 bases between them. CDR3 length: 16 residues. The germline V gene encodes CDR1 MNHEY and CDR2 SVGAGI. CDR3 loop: CASSSPEGETNYGYTF. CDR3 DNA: TGTGCCAGCAGTTCCCCGGAAGGCGAAACTAACTATGGCTACACCTTC.

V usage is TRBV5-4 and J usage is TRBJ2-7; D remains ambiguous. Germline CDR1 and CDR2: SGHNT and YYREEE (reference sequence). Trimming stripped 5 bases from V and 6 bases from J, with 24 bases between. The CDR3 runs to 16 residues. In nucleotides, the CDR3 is TGTGCCAGCAGGGTTGGTCCGGGCCCCGGCGATGTCGAGCAGTACTTC. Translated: CASRVGPGPGDVEQYF.

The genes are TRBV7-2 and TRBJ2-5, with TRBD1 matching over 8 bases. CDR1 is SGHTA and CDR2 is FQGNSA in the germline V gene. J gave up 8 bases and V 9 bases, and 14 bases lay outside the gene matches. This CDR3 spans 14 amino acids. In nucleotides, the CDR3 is TGTGCCAGTCAGGGGACAGGAGTTCGTTTTACCCAGTACTTC. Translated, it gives CASQGTGVRFTQYF.